Reported below is one TCR beta chain. The source of the sample is a study of blood T cell repertoires in COVID-19. Study context: Material from acute and convalescent COVID-19 was sourced from the United States, Italy and Spain. T cells, B-cell-depleted T cells, or PBMCs supplied cDNA or gDNA.

The CDR3 has 15 residues. V was clipped by 2 bases and J by 0 bases; unmatched bases: 2. Germline V gene sequence: CDR1 LGHNT, CDR2 FRNRAP. Original processing methods: Amplification from reference gene primers served as the basis for estimated nucleated cell counts. Data came from immunoSEQ multiplex PCR; TCRdb stores just in-frame clones and leaves some out. V, J and clone size are those of that table, while D and trimming were read from the DNA. In the table there are roughly 200,000 clones, roughly 84% of which are singletons. The chain uses TRBV12-5 and TRBJ1-1; TRBD1 matches 8 bases. The receptor was isolated from a human donor in a cohort sampled during active COVID-19. Sequencing was performed on peripheral blood. The CDR3 reads CASGLLTGVNTEAFF. The CDR3 region has the DNA TGTGCTAGTGGTTTGTTGACAGGGGTGAACACTGAAGCTTTCTTT.